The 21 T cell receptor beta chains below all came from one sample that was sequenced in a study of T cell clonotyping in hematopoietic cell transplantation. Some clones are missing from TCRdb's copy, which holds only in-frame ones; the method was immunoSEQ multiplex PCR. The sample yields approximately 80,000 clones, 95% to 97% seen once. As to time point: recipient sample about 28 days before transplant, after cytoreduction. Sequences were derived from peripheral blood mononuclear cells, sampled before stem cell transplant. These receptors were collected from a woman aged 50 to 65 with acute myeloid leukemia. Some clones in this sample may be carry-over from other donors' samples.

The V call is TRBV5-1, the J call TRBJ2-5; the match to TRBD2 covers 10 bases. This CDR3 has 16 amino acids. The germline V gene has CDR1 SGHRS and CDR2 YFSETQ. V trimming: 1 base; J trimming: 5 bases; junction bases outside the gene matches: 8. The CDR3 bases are TGCGCCAGCAGCTTGCGAGCTAGCGGGGGCCAGGAGACCCAGTACTTC. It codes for CASSLRASGGQETQYF.

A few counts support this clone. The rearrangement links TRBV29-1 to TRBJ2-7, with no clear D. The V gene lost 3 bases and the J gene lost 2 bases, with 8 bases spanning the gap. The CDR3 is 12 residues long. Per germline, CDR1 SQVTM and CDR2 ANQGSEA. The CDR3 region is CSVDDGAYEQYF. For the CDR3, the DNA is TGCAGCGTTGATGACGGAGCCTACGAGCAGTACTTC.

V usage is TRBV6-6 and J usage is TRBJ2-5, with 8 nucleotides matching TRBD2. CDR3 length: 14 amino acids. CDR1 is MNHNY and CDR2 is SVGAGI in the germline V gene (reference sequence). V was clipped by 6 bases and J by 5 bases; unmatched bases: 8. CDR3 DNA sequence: TGTGCCAGCAGCCGGGGGGGCCCGGGGGAGACCCAGTACTTC. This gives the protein CASSRGGPGETQYF.

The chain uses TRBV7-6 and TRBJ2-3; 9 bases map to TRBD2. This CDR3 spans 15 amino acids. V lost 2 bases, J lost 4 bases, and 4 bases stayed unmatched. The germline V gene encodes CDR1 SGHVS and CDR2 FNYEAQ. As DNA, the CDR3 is TGTGCCAGCAGCTTATCTAGCGGGGTTGCAGATACGCAGTATTTT. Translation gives CASSLSSGVADTQYF.

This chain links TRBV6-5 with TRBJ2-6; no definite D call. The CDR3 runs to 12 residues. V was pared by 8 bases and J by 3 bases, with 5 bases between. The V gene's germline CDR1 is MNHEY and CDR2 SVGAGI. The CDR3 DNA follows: TGTGCCAGCCGGTTTGGGGCCAACGTCCTGACTTTC. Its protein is CASRFGANVLTF.

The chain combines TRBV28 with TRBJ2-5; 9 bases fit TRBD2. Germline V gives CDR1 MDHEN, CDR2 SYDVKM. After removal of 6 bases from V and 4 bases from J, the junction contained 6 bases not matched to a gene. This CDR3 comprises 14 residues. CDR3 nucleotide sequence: TGTGCCAGCAGACCCCCACTAGCGGGAGAGACCCAGTACTTC. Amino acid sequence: CASRPPLAGETQYF.

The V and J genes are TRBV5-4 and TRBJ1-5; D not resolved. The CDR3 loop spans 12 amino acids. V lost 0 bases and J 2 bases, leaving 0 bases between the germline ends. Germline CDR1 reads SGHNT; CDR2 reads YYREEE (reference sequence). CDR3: CASSLGNQPQHF. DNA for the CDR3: TGTGCCAGCAGCTTGGGCAATCAGCCCCAGCATTTT.

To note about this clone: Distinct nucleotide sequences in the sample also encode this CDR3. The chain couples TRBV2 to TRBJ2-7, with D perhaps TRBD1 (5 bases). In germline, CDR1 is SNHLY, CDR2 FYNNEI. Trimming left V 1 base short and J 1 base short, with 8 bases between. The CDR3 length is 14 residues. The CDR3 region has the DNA TGTGCCAGCAGTGAAGGGGCAGGGTCCTACGAGCAGTACTTC. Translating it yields CASSEGAGSYEQYF. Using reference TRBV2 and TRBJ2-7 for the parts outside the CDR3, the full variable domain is EPEVTQTPSHQVTQMGQEVILRCVPISNHLYFYWYRQILGQKVEFLVSFYNNEISEKSEIFDDQFSVERPDGSNFTLKIRSTKLEDSAMYFCASSEGAGSYEQYFGPGTRLTVT.

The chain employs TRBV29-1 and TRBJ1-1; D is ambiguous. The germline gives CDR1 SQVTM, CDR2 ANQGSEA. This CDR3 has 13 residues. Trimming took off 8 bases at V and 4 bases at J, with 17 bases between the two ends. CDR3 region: CSSNGRQPTEAFF. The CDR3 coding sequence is TGCAGCTCGAACGGGCGGCAACCCACTGAAGCTTTCTTT. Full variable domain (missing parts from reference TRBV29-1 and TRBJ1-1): SAVISQKPSRDICQRGTSLTIQCQVDSQVTMMFWYRQQPGQSLTLIATANQGSEATYESGFVIDKFPISRPNLTFSTLTVSNMSPEDSSIYLCSSNGRQPTEAFFGQGTRLTVV.

DNA for the CDR3: TGTGCCAGCAGTTTATTAGGGGTCAGGGACGAGCAGTACTTC. Its translation: CASSLLGVRDEQYF. The chain uses TRBV27 and TRBJ2-7; D is perhaps TRBD1 (5 bases). This CDR3 comprises 14 residues. V shed 1 base and J shed 5 bases, with 12 bases lying between them. Per germline, CDR1 MNHEY and CDR2 SMNVEV (reference sequence).

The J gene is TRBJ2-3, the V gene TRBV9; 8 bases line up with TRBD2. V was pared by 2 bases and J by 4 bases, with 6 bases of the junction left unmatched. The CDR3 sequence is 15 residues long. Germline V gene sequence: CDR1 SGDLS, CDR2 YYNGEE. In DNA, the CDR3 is TGTGCCAGCAGCGTTCGGGGGGGTTTTGCAGATACGCAGTATTTT. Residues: CASSVRGGFADTQYF.

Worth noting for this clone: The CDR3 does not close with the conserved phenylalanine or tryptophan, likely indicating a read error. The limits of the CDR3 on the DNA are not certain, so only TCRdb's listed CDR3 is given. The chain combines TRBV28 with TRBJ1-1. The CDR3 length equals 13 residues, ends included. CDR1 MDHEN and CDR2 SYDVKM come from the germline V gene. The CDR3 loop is CASSLIRGGAFFG.

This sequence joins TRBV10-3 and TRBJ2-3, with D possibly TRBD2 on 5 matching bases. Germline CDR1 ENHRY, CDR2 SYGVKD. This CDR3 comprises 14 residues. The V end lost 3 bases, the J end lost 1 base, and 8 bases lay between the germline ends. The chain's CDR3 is CAISDRTGTDTQYF. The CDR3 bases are TGTGCCATCAGTGATAGGACTGGCACAGATACGCAGTATTTT.

The CDR3 protein is CASSQSQGTRADTQYF. As DNA, the CDR3 is TGTGCCAGCAGTCAGTCACAGGGTACCCGAGCGGATACGCAGTATTTT. This chain links TRBV5-6 with TRBJ2-3, with a weak D call TRBD1 (6 bases). Germline V gene data show CDR1 as SGHDT and CDR2 as YYEEEE. This CDR3 is built from 16 residues. The V gene lost 5 bases and the J gene lost 6 bases, with 22 bases spanning the gap.

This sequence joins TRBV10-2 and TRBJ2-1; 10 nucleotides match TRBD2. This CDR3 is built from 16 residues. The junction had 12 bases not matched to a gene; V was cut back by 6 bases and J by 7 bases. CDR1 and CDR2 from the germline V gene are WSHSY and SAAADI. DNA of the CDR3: TGCGCCAGCAGGGCCCCTAGCGGGAGTTGGTTTAATGAGCAGTTCTTC. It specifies CASRAPSGSWFNEQFF.

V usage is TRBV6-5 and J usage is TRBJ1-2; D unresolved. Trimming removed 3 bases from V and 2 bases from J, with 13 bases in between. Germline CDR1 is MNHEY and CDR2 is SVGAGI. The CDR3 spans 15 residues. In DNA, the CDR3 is TGTGCCAGCAGTTATTCCGCCGGGGAGAACTATGGCTACACCTTC. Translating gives CASSYSAGENYGYTF.

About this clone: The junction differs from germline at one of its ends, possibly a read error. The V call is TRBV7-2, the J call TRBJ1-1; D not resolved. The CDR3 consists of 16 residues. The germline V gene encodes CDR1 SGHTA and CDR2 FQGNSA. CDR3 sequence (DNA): TGTGCCGGCAGCTTTCGGACCCTAACGATGTACACTGAAGCTTTCTTT. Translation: CAGSFRTLTMYTEAFF. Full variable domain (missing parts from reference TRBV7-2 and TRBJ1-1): GAGVSQSPSNKVTEKGKDVELRCDPISGHTALYWYRQSLGQGLEFLIYFQGNSAPDKSGLPSDRFSAERTGGSVSTLTIQRTQQEDSAVYLCAGSFRTLTMYTEAFFGQGTRLTVV.

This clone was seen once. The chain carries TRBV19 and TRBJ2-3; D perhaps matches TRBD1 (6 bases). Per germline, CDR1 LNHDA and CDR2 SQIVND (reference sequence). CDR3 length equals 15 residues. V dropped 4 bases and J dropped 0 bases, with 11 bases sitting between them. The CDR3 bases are TGTGCCAGTAGTAGGACAGATTCTAGCACAGATACGCAGTATTTT. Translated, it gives CASSRTDSSTDTQYF.

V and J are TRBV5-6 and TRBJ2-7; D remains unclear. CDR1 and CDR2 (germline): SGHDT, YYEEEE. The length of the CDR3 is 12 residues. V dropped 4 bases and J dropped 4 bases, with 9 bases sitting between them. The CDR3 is CASSLDRYEQYF. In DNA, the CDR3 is TGTGCCAGCAGCCTGGACCGATACGAGCAGTACTTC.

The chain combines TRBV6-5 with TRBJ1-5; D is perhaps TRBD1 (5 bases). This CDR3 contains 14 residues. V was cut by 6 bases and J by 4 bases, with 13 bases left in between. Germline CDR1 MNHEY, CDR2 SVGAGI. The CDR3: CASRRDGYNQPQHF. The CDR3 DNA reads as TGTGCCAGCAGACGGGACGGATATAATCAGCCCCAGCATTTT.

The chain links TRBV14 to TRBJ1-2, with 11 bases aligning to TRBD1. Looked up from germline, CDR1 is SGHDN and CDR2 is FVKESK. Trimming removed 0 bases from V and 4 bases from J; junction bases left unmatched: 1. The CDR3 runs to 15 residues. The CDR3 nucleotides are TGTGCCAGCAGCCAAGAGGGACAGGGGGGCTATGGCTACACCTTC. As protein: CASSQEGQGGYGYTF.